The 2 T cell receptor beta chains in this list originate from one sample, sequenced in a study of T cell responses to AZD1222 COVID-19 vaccine listed by TCRdb under 2021. The library was obtained by the immunoSEQ multiplex PCR assay. As stored in TCRdb, this immuneACCESS dataset retains in-frame rearrangements with V and J assigned. A fraction of the clones does not appear; measured against another copy, unresolved V genes explain less than half of the discrepancy, and the remainder lacks a known reason. Across this sample there are about 140,000 clones, with 88% seen only once. 3% to 4.5% of the sample is in the top ten clones. The sample's time point, from its label and the paper: baseline before first vaccination. Sequenced material: peripheral blood, taken on day 0 of AZD1222 vaccination. These receptors were collected from an adult in good health.

This sequence joins TRBV5-4 and TRBJ2-5, with D possibly TRBD1 on 6 matching bases. The CDR3 consists of 15 residues. CDR1 SGHNT and CDR2 YYREEE come from the germline V gene (reference sequence). V lost 2 bases, J lost 2 bases, and 13 bases lay in between. In DNA, the CDR3 is TGTGCCAGCAGCTTATATAGGACAGAACAAGAGACCCAGTACTTC. It specifies CASSLYRTEQETQYF.

The V call is TRBV30, the J call TRBJ1-6; D call uncertain. The CDR3 runs 14 residues. Germline-derived CDR1 and CDR2 are GTSNPN and SVGIG (reference sequence). Deletions cut 0 bases from V and 10 bases from J, with 13 bases between. For the CDR3, the DNA is TGTGCCTGGAGTGTAGGACTGTCGATCTCACCCCTCCACTTT. This sequence encodes CAWSVGLSISPLHF.